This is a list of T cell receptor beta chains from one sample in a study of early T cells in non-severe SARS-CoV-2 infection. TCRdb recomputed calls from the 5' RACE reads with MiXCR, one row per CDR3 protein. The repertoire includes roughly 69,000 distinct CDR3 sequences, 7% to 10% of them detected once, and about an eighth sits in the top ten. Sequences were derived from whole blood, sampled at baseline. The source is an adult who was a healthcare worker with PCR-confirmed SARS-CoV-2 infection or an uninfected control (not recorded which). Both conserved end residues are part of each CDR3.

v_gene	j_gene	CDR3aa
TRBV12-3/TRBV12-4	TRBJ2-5	CASSPQGGGGQETQYF
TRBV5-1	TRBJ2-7	CASSRYRDNSYEQYF
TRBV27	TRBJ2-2	CASSFGRDTGELFF
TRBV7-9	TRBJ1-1	CASSSPRTVHTEAFF
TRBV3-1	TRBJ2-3	CASSQDHPDTQYF
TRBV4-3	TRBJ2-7	CASSQDPYEQYF
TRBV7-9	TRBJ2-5	CASSWGQGNQETQYF
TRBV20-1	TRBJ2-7	CSARSARGGSEQYF
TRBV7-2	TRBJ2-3	CASSFIREDTQYF
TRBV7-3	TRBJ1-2	CASSLSREKGQVVGYTF
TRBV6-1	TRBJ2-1	CASSPMGESSEQFF
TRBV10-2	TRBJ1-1	CASSESRGGPGFTEAFF
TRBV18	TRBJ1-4	CASSPGVGTNEKLFF
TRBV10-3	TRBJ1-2	CAISEKGNYGYTF
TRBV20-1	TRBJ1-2	CSASRTGQDYGYTF
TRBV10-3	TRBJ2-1	CAISDRVSSYNEQFF
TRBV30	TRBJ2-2	CAWSHLGAGELFF
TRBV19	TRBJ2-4	CASSVNPPGTSGTGNIQYF
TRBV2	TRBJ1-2	CAGSGHLAGYTF
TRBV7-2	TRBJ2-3	CASSPQTGGTDTQYF
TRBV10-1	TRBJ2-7	CASSEGGTKYEQYF
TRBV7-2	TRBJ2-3	CASSPEVQVTDTQYF
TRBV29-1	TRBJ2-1	CSVFSVYEQFF
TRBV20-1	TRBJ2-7	CSANRESEQYF
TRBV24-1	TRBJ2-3	CATSSTKRKRGTDTQYF
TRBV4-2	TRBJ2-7	CASSQDQTSGSRYEQYF
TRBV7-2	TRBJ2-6	CASSYPGANVLTF
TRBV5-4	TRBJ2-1	CASSNLPGTGRTYNEQFF
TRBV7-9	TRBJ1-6	CASSQQGAMDNSPLHF
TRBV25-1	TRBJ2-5	CASSARMNGETQYF
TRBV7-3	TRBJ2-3	CASTPMGGSTDTQYF
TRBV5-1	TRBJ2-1	CASSFFGTSGEQFF
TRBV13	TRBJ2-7	CASSPSGGAGKKF
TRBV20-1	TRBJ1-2	CRAQMTGNYGYTF
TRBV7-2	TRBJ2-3	CASRGIAGEDTQYF
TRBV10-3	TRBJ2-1	CAISSPGLAGYNEQFF
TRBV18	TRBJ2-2	CASSPGQGRTGELFF
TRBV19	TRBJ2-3	CASIPGGSADTQYF
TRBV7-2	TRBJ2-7	CASSAWAEQYF
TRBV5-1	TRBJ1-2	CASSRGEAGSGYTF
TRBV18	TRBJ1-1	CASSLTMGMNTEAFF
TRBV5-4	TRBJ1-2	CASSARTAHNYGYTF
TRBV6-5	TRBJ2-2	CASRFGTGELFF
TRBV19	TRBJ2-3	CASSISAGADTQYF
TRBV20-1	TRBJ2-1	CSARRNNEQFF
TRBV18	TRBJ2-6	CASSPTGTGANVLTF
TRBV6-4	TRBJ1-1	CASSGTTGTEAFF
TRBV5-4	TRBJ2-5	CASSLVGAQETQYF
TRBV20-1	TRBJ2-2	CSARDDSHRETGELFF
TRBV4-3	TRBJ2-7	CASSQRTSGRGEQYF
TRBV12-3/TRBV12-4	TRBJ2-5	CASSPGLAGTETQYF